This T cell receptor (beta chain) was found in a study of blood T cell repertoires in COVID-19. As originally analysed: From reference gene primer amplification, estimates of nucleated cell counts were derived. The assay was immunoSEQ multiplex PCR, and TCRdb's table has in-frame clones only and misses some. V and J calls and clone size come straight from that table; D and trimming were deduced from the DNA. Among 80,000 to 100,000 clones, about four fifths were seen once, and the ten largest hold roughly 19%. The CDR3 is 12 amino acids. Per the germline V gene, CDR1 is MNHEY and CDR2 is SVGAGI. Between the trimmed V and J ends, which lost 7 bases and 7 bases, there was a span of 14 bases.

The material sequenced was peripheral blood. The clonotype comes from a human donor in a cohort sampled during active COVID-19. This rearrangement joins TRBV6-5 to TRBJ2-7; D unresolved. CDR3: CASTNGVEEQYF. CDR3 DNA: TGTGCCAGCACCAACGGCGTGGAGGAGCAGTACTTC.